These T cell receptor beta chains were read from a single sample in a study of blood T cells in healthy people across ages. TCRdb processed the 5' RACE reads anew with MiXCR; each CDR3 protein has one entry. The sample has hundreds of thousands of distinct CDR3 sequences, around 36% seen once. Sequences were obtained from blood. All receptors come from a man younger than 35 in good health. Both conserved end residues are part of each CDR3. The D gene is left open where the match is weak. For some rows the clone size is stated as once, few or many, or as a class when expanded; others skip it.

V gene	J gene	clone size	D gene	CDR3 DNA	CDR3 protein
TRBV20-1	TRBJ2-7	few	-	TGCAGTGCTACTGAGGAGCGGTTGAAGACCGAGCAGTACTTC	CSATEERLKTEQYF
TRBV6-5	TRBJ2-7	many	TRBD1	TGTGCCAGCAGTTACTCGTACAGGGGATTGCAGTACTTC	CASSYSYRGLQYF
TRBV5-6	TRBJ2-3	few	-	TGTGCCAGCAGACAGAGCGCAGATACGCAGTATTTT	CASRQSADTQYF
TRBV19	TRBJ1-5	-	-	TGTGCCAGTGTGAGCCTGAATCAGCCCCAGCATTTT	CASVSLNQPQHF
TRBV9	TRBJ2-7	few	-	TGTGCCAGCAGCGTAGCCGGTACTTGGGAGCAGTACTTC	CASSVAGTWEQYF
TRBV21-1	TRBJ2-5	-	-	TGTGCCAGCAGCAAGCGGAGACTAAGACGGTACCAAGAGACCCAGTACTTC	CASSKRRLRRYQETQYF
TRBV5-1	TRBJ2-5	-	-	TGCGCCAGCAGCCGTGGATTGGGGCAAGAGACCCAGTACTTC	CASSRGLGQETQYF
TRBV20-1	TRBJ1-2	many	TRBD1	TGCAGTGCTAGGGGAAGACAGGGCAAAGCTAACTATGGCTACACCTTC	CSARGRQGKANYGYTF
TRBV27	TRBJ2-3	many	TRBD1	TGTGCCAGCAGAGGGACAGGGGCAGATACGCAGTATTTT	CASRGTGADTQYF
TRBV9	TRBJ2-3	few	-	TGTGCTAGCAGCTTCCCCCATATGGAGCGGAGCACAGATACGCAGTATTTT	CASSFPHMERSTDTQYF
TRBV5-1	TRBJ2-1	-	-	TGTGCCAGCAGCTTGTTCAAAAAGGATGAGCAGTTCTTC	CASSLFKKDEQFF
TRBV20-1	TRBJ2-1	once	-	-	CSARDVGIGAYNEQFF
TRBV12-3/TRBV12-4	TRBJ2-7	many	-	TGTGCCAGCAGTTTCGATAGGGCCTACTACGAGCAGTACTTC	CASSFDRAYYEQYF
TRBV7-2	TRBJ2-7	many	TRBD1	TGTGCCAGCAGCGACAGGGTCAACGAGCAGTACTTC	CASSDRVNEQYF
TRBV12-3/TRBV12-4	TRBJ2-3	-	-	TGTGCCAGCAAAGAGGTGCTTACTAATACGCAGTATTTT	CASKEVLTNTQYF
TRBV29-1	TRBJ1-1	few	-	TGCAGCGCCGTCCCTGGAGTTCCTGAAGCTTTCTTT	CSAVPGVPEAFF
TRBV29-1	TRBJ2-7	-	-	TGCAGCGTGGAGTCCCCGGGGGCTTACAATGAGCAGTACTTC	CSVESPGAYNEQYF
TRBV15	TRBJ1-1	-	TRBD1	TGTGCCACCAGCAGCACAGGGGGAATCACTGAAGCTTTCTTT	CATSSTGGITEAFF
TRBV10-3	TRBJ2-4	-	-	TGTGCCATCAGTGAGTCGAGTCAACTAGGACAGTTACAGGACAAGCAGTACTTC	CAISESSQLGQLQDKQYF
TRBV29-1	TRBJ2-3	many	TRBD2	TGCAGCGTTGGACTAGCGGCGGGGGATACGCAGTATTTT	CSVGLAAGDTQYF
TRBV12-3/TRBV12-4	TRBJ1-6	-	TRBD1	TGTGCCAGCAGTCGGGCGACAGGGTGGAGGTCACCCCTCCACTTT	CASSRATGWRSPLHF
TRBV7-2	TRBJ2-3	-	TRBD2	TGTGCCAGCAGCTTCCCGGGGGGGCGGGAGCGCACAGATACGCAGTATTTT	CASSFPGGRERTDTQYF
TRBV29-1	TRBJ1-2	few	-	TGCAGCGTTGTTCAGGGAGGGGATGGCTACACCTTC	CSVVQGGDGYTF
TRBV29-1	TRBJ1-3	few	-	TGCAGCGTTGAAGGCCGGCCGGATAGCTCTGGAAACACCATATATTTT	CSVEGRPDSSGNTIYF
TRBV7-9	TRBJ2-5	-	-	TGTGCCAGCAGCTTAGAGGCTACAGAACAAGAGACCCAGTACTTC	CASSLEATEQETQYF
TRBV7-9	TRBJ1-1	-	-	TGTGCCAGCAGCTCGAGACAGTACACTGAAGCTTTCTTT	CASSSRQYTEAFF
TRBV6-2/TRBV6-3	TRBJ1-2	once	-	TGTGCCAGCAGTCGGACGGGCAACTATGGCCACACCTTC	CASSRTGNYGHTF
TRBV5-1	TRBJ2-1	many	-	TGCGCCAGCAGCTCGGCGGGTTACAATGAGCAGTTCTTC	CASSSAGYNEQFF
TRBV4-3	TRBJ1-5	-	-	TGCGCCAGCAGCCAAGATAAGGACGGGCAGCCCCAGCATTTT	CASSQDKDGQPQHF
TRBV3-1	TRBJ2-3	-	-	TGTGCCAGCAGCCGCCGTACGTTTGGAGATACGCAGTATTTT	CASSRRTFGDTQYF
TRBV7-8	TRBJ2-3	few	TRBD2	TGTGCCAGCAGCTTTAGCGGGGGGGCTGGCACAGATACGCAGTATTTT	CASSFSGGAGTDTQYF
TRBV12-3/TRBV12-4	TRBJ2-1	-	TRBD1	TGTGCCAGCAGTTTCGGGCAGGGGGCCCCCGACGAGCAGTTCTTC	CASSFGQGAPDEQFF
TRBV29-1	TRBJ1-1	-	-	TGCAGCGCTACACCGATGAGGGCTGAAGCTTTCTTT	CSATPMRAEAFF
TRBV4-3	TRBJ2-7	-	-	TGCGCCAGCAGCCAAGATCTTGCACCCTACAATGAGCAGTACTTC	CASSQDLAPYNEQYF
TRBV7-2	TRBJ2-2	-	TRBD2	TGTGCCAGCAGCTATGGGACTACCTACACCGGGGAGCTGTTTTTT	CASSYGTTYTGELFF
TRBV6-6	TRBJ2-3	-	-	TGTGCCAGCAGTTATAGCAGGGAGGCAGATACGCAGTATTTT	CASSYSREADTQYF
TRBV7-3	TRBJ2-3	few	TRBD1	TGTGCCAGCAGCTTAGGACAGGGCCTCCTCACAGATACGCAGTATTTT	CASSLGQGLLTDTQYF
TRBV7-2	TRBJ2-7	-	-	TGTGCCAGCAGCTCTCCAAACCGCCAAGAGGCCCAGTACTTC	CASSSPNRQEAQYF
TRBV3-1	TRBJ2-6	-	TRBD1	TGTGCCAGCAGCCAAGGACAGGGAGCCAACGTCCTGACTTTC	CASSQGQGANVLTF
TRBV4-1	TRBJ1-2	-	-	TGCGCCAGCAGCCAGCTGTCGGGGGATCCCTATGGCTACACCTTC	CASSQLSGDPYGYTF